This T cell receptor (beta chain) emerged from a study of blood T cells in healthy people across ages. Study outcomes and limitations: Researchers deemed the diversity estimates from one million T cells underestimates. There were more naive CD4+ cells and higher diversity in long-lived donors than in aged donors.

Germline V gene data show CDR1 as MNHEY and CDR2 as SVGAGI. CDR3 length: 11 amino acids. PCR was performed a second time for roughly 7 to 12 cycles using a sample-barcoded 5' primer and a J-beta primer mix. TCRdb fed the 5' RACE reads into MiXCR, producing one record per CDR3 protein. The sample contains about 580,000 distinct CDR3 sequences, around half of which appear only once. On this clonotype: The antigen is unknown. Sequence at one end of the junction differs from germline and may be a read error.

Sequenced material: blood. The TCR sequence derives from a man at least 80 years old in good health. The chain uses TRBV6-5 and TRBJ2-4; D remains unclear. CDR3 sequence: CAGSTHGRRYF. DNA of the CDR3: TGTGCCGGCAGTACCCACGGGCGGAGGTACTTC.